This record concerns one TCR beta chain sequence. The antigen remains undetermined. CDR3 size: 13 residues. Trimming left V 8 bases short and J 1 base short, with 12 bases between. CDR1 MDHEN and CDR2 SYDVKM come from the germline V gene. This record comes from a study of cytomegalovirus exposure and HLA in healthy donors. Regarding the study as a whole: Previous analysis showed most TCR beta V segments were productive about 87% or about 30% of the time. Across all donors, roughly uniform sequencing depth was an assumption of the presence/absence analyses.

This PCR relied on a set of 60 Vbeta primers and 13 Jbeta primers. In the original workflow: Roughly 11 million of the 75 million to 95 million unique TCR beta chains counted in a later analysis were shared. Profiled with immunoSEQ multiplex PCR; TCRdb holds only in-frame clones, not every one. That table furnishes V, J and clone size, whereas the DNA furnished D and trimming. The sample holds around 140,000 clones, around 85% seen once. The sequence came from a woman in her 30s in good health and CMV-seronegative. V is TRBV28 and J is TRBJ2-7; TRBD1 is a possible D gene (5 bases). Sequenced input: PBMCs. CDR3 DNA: TGTGCCAGCGCCAAGGGGAATTCCTACGAGCAGTACTTC. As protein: CASAKGNSYEQYF.